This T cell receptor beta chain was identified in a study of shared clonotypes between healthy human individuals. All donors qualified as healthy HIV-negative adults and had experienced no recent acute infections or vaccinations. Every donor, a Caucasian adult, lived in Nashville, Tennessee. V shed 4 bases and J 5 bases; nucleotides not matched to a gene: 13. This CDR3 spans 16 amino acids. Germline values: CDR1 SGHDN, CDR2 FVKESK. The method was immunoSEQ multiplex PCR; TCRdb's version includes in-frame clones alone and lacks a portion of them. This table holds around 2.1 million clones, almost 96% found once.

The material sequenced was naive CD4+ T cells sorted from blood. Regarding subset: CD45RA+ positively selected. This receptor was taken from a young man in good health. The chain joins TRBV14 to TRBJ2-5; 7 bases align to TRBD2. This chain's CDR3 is CASSLLAVGGVETQYF. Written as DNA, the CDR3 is TGTGCCAGCAGCCTGCTAGCGGTTGGTGGAGTGGAGACCCAGTACTTC.